Here is one T cell receptor (beta chain) with its context. The antigen remains undetermined. The record originates from a study of siplizumab effects on memory and regulatory T cells. Only in-frame clones appear in the TCRdb table, and some are missing; sequencing was by immunoSEQ multiplex PCR. The sample has 70,000 to 100,000 clones, roughly 96% seen once. Study results and caveats: Proliferating CD4+ or CD8+ clones, roughly 75-97% of them, lacked an assignable naive or memory phenotype. The suppressive capacity of proliferating Tregs from siplizumab cultures remained unconfirmed. The diversity of naive T cells seemed greater than that of memory cells, and their alloresponse contribution seemed major.

The CDR3 has 15 residues. The junction had 8 bases not matched to a gene; V was cut back by 4 bases and J by 5 bases. Germline V gene sequence: CDR1 MDHEN, CDR2 SYDVKM. Sequencing used naive CD4+ T cells sorted from blood. The origin of this receptor is a human donor in good health. The V and J genes are TRBV28 and TRBJ1-5, with TRBD1 matching over 7 bases. CDR3 nucleotides: TGTGCCAGCAGTTCCCCGGGACAGAGCCATCAGCCCCAGCATTTT. This codes for CASSSPGQSHQPQHF.